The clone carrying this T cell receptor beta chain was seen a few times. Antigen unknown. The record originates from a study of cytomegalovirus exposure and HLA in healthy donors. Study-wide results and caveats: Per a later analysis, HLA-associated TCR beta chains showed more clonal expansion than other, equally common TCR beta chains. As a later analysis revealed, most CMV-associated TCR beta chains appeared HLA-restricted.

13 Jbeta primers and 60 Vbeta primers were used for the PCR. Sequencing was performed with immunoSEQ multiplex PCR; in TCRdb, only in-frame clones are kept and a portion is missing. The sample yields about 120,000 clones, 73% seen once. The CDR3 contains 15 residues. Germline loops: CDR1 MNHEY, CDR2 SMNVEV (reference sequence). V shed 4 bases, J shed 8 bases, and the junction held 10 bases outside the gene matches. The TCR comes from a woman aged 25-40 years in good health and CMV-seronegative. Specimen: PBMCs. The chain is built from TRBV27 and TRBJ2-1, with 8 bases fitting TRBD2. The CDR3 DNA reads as TGTGCCAGCAGTTCGGGGACTAGTCTAACCGATGAGCAGTTCTTC. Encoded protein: CASSSGTSLTDEQFF.